One and the same sample provided the 20 T cell receptor beta chains below, sequenced in a study of blood T cell repertoires in COVID-19. Sequencing used immunoSEQ multiplex PCR; TCRdb keeps in-frame clones, though not all of them. The sample lists hundreds of thousands of clones, roughly 80% occurring once. Specimen: PBMCs or T cells enriched from blood (not recorded which). These TCRs come from a middle-aged man who had been exposed to COVID-19.

The sample holds one count of this clone. The chain carries TRBV19 and TRBJ2-3; 9 bases match TRBD2. J was trimmed by 0 bases and V by 9 bases; bases with no gene match: 10. The length of the CDR3 is 16 residues. Germline CDR1 is LNHDA and CDR2 is SQIVND (reference sequence). The CDR3 region is CASGVTSGASTDTQYF. Here the CDR3 DNA reads TGTGCCAGCGGGGTGACTAGCGGAGCTAGCACAGATACGCAGTATTTT. The full variable domain, in which reference TRBV19 and TRBJ2-3 provide the parts outside the CDR3, is DGGITQSPKYLFRKEGQNVTLSCEQNLNHDAMYWYRQDPGQGLRLIYYSQIVNDFQKGDIAEGYSVSREKKESFPLTVTSAQKNPTAFYLCASGVTSGASTDTQYFGPGTRLTVL.

The chain is built from TRBV19 and TRBJ2-2; 8 bases are shared with TRBD1. CDR1 is LNHDA and CDR2 is SQIVND in the germline V gene (reference sequence). The CDR3 totals 16 residues. J lost 7 bases, V lost 2 bases, and 9 bases had no gene match. The CDR3 DNA is TGTGCCAGTAGTATAATTTATGGGACAGGAGGCGGGGAGCTGTTTTTT. Its protein product is CASSIIYGTGGGELFF.

The chain links TRBV5-4 to TRBJ2-7; a possible D gene is TRBD1 (5 bases). The CDR3 runs to 13 residues. Deletions cut 2 bases from V and 2 bases from J, with 8 bases between. The V gene's germline CDR1 is SGHNT and CDR2 YYREEE (reference sequence). The DNA for the CDR3 is TGTGCCAGCAGCTTCAAGGGGACCTACGAGCAGTACTTC. It specifies CASSFKGTYEQYF. The full variable domain, completed using reference TRBV5-4 and TRBJ2-7, is ETGVTQSPTHLIKTRGQQVTLRCSSQSGHNTVSWYQQALGQGPQFIFQYYREEENGRGNFPPRFSGLQFPNYSSELNVNALELDDSALYLCASSFKGTYEQYFGPGTRLTVT.

This clone was counted a single time. The V call is TRBV3-1 (or the pseudogene TRBV3-2), the J call TRBJ2-1; 9 positions agree with TRBD2. After removal of 3 bases from V and 8 bases from J, the junction contained 14 bases not matched to a gene. This CDR3 is built from 17 residues. The germline V gene encodes CDR1 LGHDT and CDR2 YNNKEL (reference sequence). CDR3 nucleotide sequence: TGTGCCAGCAGCCAGACTGGTCTAGCGGGATCGGGGGATGAGCAGTTCTTC. As protein: CASSQTGLAGSGDEQFF.

This clone was detected once. V is TRBV29-1 and J is TRBJ2-7, with 7 bases lining up with TRBD2. The CDR3 covers 14 residues. The J segment lost 4 bases and the V segment lost 4 bases, leaving 10 bases of the junction unmatched. Germline assignment: CDR1 SQVTM and CDR2 ANQGSEA. Here the CDR3 DNA reads TGCAGCGTTGTACAAGGCGGGAGCCGATACGAGCAGTACTTC. This encodes CSVVQGGSRYEQYF.

V and J are TRBV19 and TRBJ2-7; possible D gene TRBD2, 5 bases. The CDR3 has 13 residues. V was pared by 4 bases and J by 6 bases, with 13 bases between. CDR1 is LNHDA, CDR2 SQIVND, per germline (reference sequence). CDR3 protein: CASSRAESLEQYF. In DNA, the CDR3 is TGTGCCAGTAGTAGAGCGGAGTCCCTCGAGCAGTACTTC.

The gene calls are TRBV5-1 and TRBJ1-5; possible D gene TRBD1, 6 bases. This CDR3 spans 15 amino acids. V was cut by 2 bases and J by 4 bases, with 13 bases left in between. Germline CDR1 and CDR2: SGHRS and YFSETQ. CDR3 amino acids: CASSLGGGRNQPQHF. CDR3 DNA: TGCGCCAGCAGCTTAGGGGGGGGCAGAAATCAGCCCCAGCATTTT.

The chain recombines TRBV19 with TRBJ1-4; 9 bases fit TRBD1. The V segment lost 3 bases and the J segment 11 bases; nucleotides outside the gene matches: 16. This CDR3 contains 17 residues. Germline V lookup: CDR1 LNHDA, CDR2 SQIVND (reference sequence). In DNA, the CDR3 is TGTGCCAGTAGTATGAAACCCTCCGGGACAGGGCTCTCCAAACTGTTTTTT. It encodes CASSMKPSGTGLSKLFF.

In its sample, this clone was seen once. The chain uses TRBV5-1 and TRBJ1-2, with TRBD1 matching over 8 bases. Germline V gives CDR1 SGHRS, CDR2 YFSETQ. The CDR3 loop spans 14 amino acids. Germline trimming cut 4 bases from V and 3 bases from J; bases unmatched to any gene: 5. CDR3 residues: CASSPQGADYGYTF. In DNA form, the CDR3 reads TGCGCCAGCAGCCCCCAGGGGGCGGACTATGGCTACACCTTC. Complete variable domain (other parts from reference TRBV5-1 and TRBJ1-2): KAGVTQTPRYLIKTRGQQVTLSCSPISGHRSVSWYQQTPGQGLQFLFEYFSETQRNKGNFPGRFSGRQFSNSRSEMNVSTLELGDSALYLCASSPQGADYGYTFGSGTRLTVV.

J is TRBJ2-3 and V is TRBV11-1, with 12 bases that match TRBD2. J lost 2 bases, V lost 4 bases, and 4 bases had no gene match. This CDR3 is built from 16 residues. Germline CDR1 SGHAT, CDR2 FQDESV (reference sequence). CDR3 protein: CASSSWTSGTTDTQYF. The CDR3 DNA is TGTGCCAGCAGCTCCTGGACTAGCGGGACCACAGATACGCAGTATTTT.

Written as DNA, the CDR3 is TGTGCCACCAGCTCGGCAGGGACTGAAGCTTTCTTT. Translating it yields CATSSAGTEAFF. The rearrangement joins TRBV15 to TRBJ1-1; TRBD1 might be the D (5 bases). Trimming removed 5 bases at V and 5 bases at J, with 9 bases between. The germline V gene has CDR1 LNHNV and CDR2 YYDKDF (reference sequence). The CDR3 is 12 residues long. Full variable domain (outside the CDR3, taken from reference TRBV15 and TRBJ1-1): DAMVIQNPRYQVTQFGKPVTLSCSQTLNHNVMYWYQQKSSQAPKLLFHYYDKDFNNEADTPDNFQSRRPNTSFCFLDIRSPGLGDTAMYLCATSSAGTEAFFGQGTRLTVV.

This rearrangement joins TRBV2 to TRBJ1-1; D is unclear. The CDR3 is 14 amino acids. V was cut by 4 bases and J by 1 base, with 10 bases left in between. CDR1 SNHLY and CDR2 FYNNEI come from the germline V gene. The chain's CDR3 is CASSVRRGNTEAFF. The CDR3 region has the DNA TGTGCCAGCAGTGTTCGTAGAGGGAACACTGAAGCTTTCTTT. The complete variable domain, with remaining parts taken from reference TRBV2 and TRBJ1-1, reads EPEVTQTPSHQVTQMGQEVILRCVPISNHLYFYWYRQILGQKVEFLVSFYNNEISEKSEIFDDQFSVERPDGSNFTLKIRSTKLEDSAMYFCASSVRRGNTEAFFGQGTRLTVV.

This chain joins TRBV6-5 and TRBJ2-1; D is possibly TRBD2 (6 bases). Deletions cut 7 bases from V and 9 bases from J, with 16 bases between. The CDR3 spans 13 residues. Germline lookup yields CDR1 MNHEY and CDR2 SVGAGI. The CDR3 sequence is CASIERLEGEQFF. CDR3 DNA sequence: TGTGCCAGCATCGAGCGACTAGAGGGTGAGCAGTTCTTC.

The chain is built from TRBV9 and TRBJ2-5; 8 nucleotides line up with TRBD2. Per the germline V gene, CDR1 is SGDLS and CDR2 is YYNGEE. The J segment lost 0 bases and the V segment lost 0 bases, leaving 4 bases of the junction unmatched. CDR3 length: 16 amino acids. This CDR3 is CASSVAGGGYQETQYF. DNA of the CDR3: TGTGCCAGCAGCGTAGCCGGGGGGGGTTACCAAGAGACCCAGTACTTC.

This sequence joins TRBV5-1 and TRBJ2-1; perhaps TRBD1 as D (5 bases). Trimming left V 4 bases short and J 7 bases short, with 9 bases between. Germline CDR1 reads SGHRS; CDR2 reads YFSETQ. CDR3 length: 12 residues. The CDR3 loop reads CASSDPGNEQFF. The CDR3 nucleotides are TGCGCCAGCAGCGATCCAGGGAATGAGCAGTTCTTC.

This clone showed up just a few times. This chain connects TRBV5-1 to TRBJ1-4; TRBD1 is a possible D gene (6 bases). Looked up from germline, CDR1 is SGHRS and CDR2 is YFSETQ. V lost 5 bases to trimming and J lost 0 bases, with 11 bases between them. This CDR3 has 15 residues. The DNA for the CDR3 is TGCGCCAGCAGGGTTAGGACAGCAACTAATGAAAAACTGTTTTTT. This codes for CASRVRTATNEKLFF.

The chain uses TRBV4-1 and TRBJ2-1; TRBD1 might be the D (5 bases). Trimming removed 0 bases from V and 6 bases from J, with 9 bases in between. The CDR3 extends over 14 amino acids. Germline loops: CDR1 MGHRA, CDR2 YSYEKL. The CDR3 DNA reads as TGCGCCAGCAGCCAAGAGACAGCTCCCAATGAGCAGTTCTTC. Its translation: CASSQETAPNEQFF.

The J gene is TRBJ2-1, the V gene TRBV12-3 or TRBV12-4; 9 positions match TRBD2. The V gene end was trimmed by 6 bases and the J gene end by 15 bases; junction bases not matched to a gene: 6. The CDR3 length is 11 residues. Written as DNA, the CDR3 is TGTGCCAGCAGCCTTAGCGGGAGTTGGTTCTTC. Residues: CASSLSGSWFF.

The rearrangement links TRBV18 to TRBJ1-5; no clear D gene. Per the germline V gene, CDR1 is KGHSH and CDR2 is LQKENI. The CDR3 is 13 amino acids. V shed 3 bases and J shed 5 bases, with 8 bases lying between them. The CDR3 spells CASSPNRDQPQHF. The CDR3, as DNA: TGTGCCAGCTCACCGAATAGAGATCAGCCCCAGCATTTT. Full variable domain (rest looked up from reference TRBV18 and TRBJ1-5): NAGVMQNPRHLVRRRGQEARLRCSPMKGHSHVYWYRQLPEEGLKFMVYLQKENIIDESGMPKERFSAEFPKEGPSILRIQQVVRGDSAAYFCASSPNRDQPQHFGDGTRLSIL.

The chain is built from TRBV2 and TRBJ1-2, with 7 bases aligning to TRBD1. The V segment lost 6 bases and the J segment 8 bases; nucleotides outside the gene matches: 9. This CDR3 is built from 13 residues. From germline, CDR1 is SNHLY and CDR2 FYNNEI. Here the CDR3 reads CASRATGVNGYTF. CDR3 nucleotides: TGTGCCAGCAGAGCCACAGGGGTTAACGGCTACACCTTC.